Listed below are T cell receptor beta chains from one sample, sequenced in a study of shared clonotypes between healthy human individuals. Data came from immunoSEQ multiplex PCR; TCRdb stores just in-frame clones and leaves some out. The sample yields more than 1,200,000 clones, approximately 98.5% seen once. The sample consisted of naive CD4+ T cells sorted from blood. The receptors were sampled from a man aged 25 to 45 in good health. The CDR3 runs from the conserved cysteine through the conserved F or W. D genes are given only for firm matches. Where a row states a size, it is once, few, many or the class of an expanded clone; other rows omit it.

clone_size j_call d_call v_call cdr3_nt cdr3_aa
. TRBJ1-1 . TRBV2 TGTGCCAGCAGCGACCAGGGACCGGAGAACACTGAAGCTTTCTTT CASSDQGPENTEAFF
. TRBJ2-2 . TRBV29-1 TGCAGCGTGAGGCCGGGACAGAACACCGGGGAGCTGTTTTTT CSVRPGQNTGELFF
once TRBJ1-1 . TRBV9 TGTGCCAGCAGCGGGCAGGGGCTTGTAACTGAAGCTTTCTTT CASSGQGLVTEAFF
. TRBJ2-7 TRBD2 TRBV7-8 TGTGCCAGCAGCTTCCCAAGGACTAGCGGGAGCTACGAGCAGTACTTC CASSFPRTSGSYEQYF
. TRBJ2-1 . TRBV7-2 TGTGCCAGCAGCCCCGGTAGCGACTCCTACAATGAGCAGTTCTTC CASSPGSDSYNEQFF
once TRBJ1-5 . TRBV6-5 TGTGCCAGCAGTTACCCTCCACAGGGAGATCAGCCCCAGCATTTT CASSYPPQGDQPQHF
. TRBJ1-1 . TRBV19 TGTGCCAGTAGATCACAGGCCGTTATTATAAACACTGAAGCTTTCTTT CASRSQAVIINTEAFF
. TRBJ1-5 . TRBV30 TGTGCCTGGAGTCTGGGGCCGCTTCAGCCCCAGCATTTT CAWSLGPLQPQHF
once TRBJ2-3 . TRBV7-2 TGTGCCAGCAGCTTAGTTCAGTACACAGATACGCAGTATTTT CASSLVQYTDTQYF
. TRBJ2-7 TRBD1 TRBV18 TGTGCCAGCTCACTAGCAACCGGGACAGGACGCTACGAGCAGTACTTC CASSLATGTGRYEQYF
. TRBJ2-7 . TRBV5-1 TGCGCCAGCAGCTTGGACACCGTCTCCTACGAGCAGTACTTC CASSLDTVSYEQYF
once TRBJ1-2 TRBD1 TRBV29-1 TGCAGCGTCGGAGTCCGGGACAGGGGGGGATATGGCTACACCTTC CSVGVRDRGGYGYTF
once TRBJ2-5 . TRBV7-6 TGTGCCAGCAGCTCTTACGGGTTAGTGAGGACCCAGTACTTC CASSSYGLVRTQYF